Listed below are T cell receptor beta chains from one sample, sequenced in a study of cytomegalovirus exposure and HLA in healthy donors. Produced via immunoSEQ multiplex PCR; TCRdb's table is partial and in-frame only. Of around 400,000 clones listed, roughly 88% are singletons. The sequenced sample consisted of PBMCs. The receptors derive from a woman aged 18-29 years in good health and CMV-seronegative. Each CDR3 is given with its conserved first and last residue.

CASRTSGYEQYF,TRBV28
CASMLDRGAYNEQFF,TRBV2
CASSFGGPNTEAFF,TRBV7-9
CASSYLQSYGYTF,TRBV6-5
CASSVRLGPNTEAFF,TRBV9
CASSSAGSTDTQYF,TRBV7-3
CAWHPYGRERFGEQFF,TRBV30
CASTKPGYYEQYF,TRBV6-1
CAWSAGTGWTDTQYF,TRBV30
CSALTGDGYTF,TRBV20-1
CASSSQGGWYGYTF,TRBV11-2
CASSSDEGDGYTF,TRBV9
CASSLPTGNTEAFF,TRBV28
CAWDRGSNQPQHF,TRBV30
CASSLPRQGETQYF,TRBV28
CASSLGGVLQETQYF,TRBV7-9
CATTGESNQPQHF,TRBV19
CAWAGDKRPTDTQYF,TRBV30
CASNPGLAGVDEQYF,TRBV7-2
CAWGDSSVAQPQHF,TRBV30
CASSVKTGNNEQFF,TRBV7-3
CASSGQADYEQYF,TRBV2
CAWAGGEGTPLHF,TRBV30
CASRGQGQAFPNYGYTF,TRBV2
CASSMSGYSNQPQHF,TRBV19
CSVVWGREMNTEAFF,TRBV29-1
CASEDRGSGELFF,TRBV6-5
CASSPAGAGVLPEAFF,TRBV27